One sample yielded the 12 T cell receptor beta chains listed below, sequenced in a study of shared clonotypes between healthy human individuals. Measured with immunoSEQ multiplex PCR; TCRdb has only the in-frame clones, and not every one. This sample carries about 1.5 million clones, 95% to 99% of them seen once, and the ten largest clones take roughly 0.45%. Sequencing was done on a sample of naive CD4+ T cells sorted from blood. Stated subset: CD45RA+ positively selected. The receptors were gathered from a man aged 25-45 years in good health.

The chain couples TRBV29-1 to TRBJ2-1, with D perhaps matching TRBD2 (6 bases). This CDR3 has 13 amino acids. V gave up 4 bases and J gave up 8 bases, with 15 bases separating them. Germline CDR1 is SQVTM and CDR2 is ANQGSEA. DNA of the CDR3: TGCAGCGTTGGCGGGGTGATCGGCGATGAGCAGTTCTTC. Translation: CSVGGVIGDEQFF.

The chain employs TRBV9 and TRBJ2-5; D not certain. Germline CDR1 SGDLS, CDR2 YYNGEE. The V gene lost 0 bases and the J gene lost 0 bases, with 15 bases spanning the gap. The CDR3 extends over 17 amino acids. The CDR3 spells CASSVGVREPYQETQYF. CDR3 sequence (DNA): TGTGCCAGCAGCGTAGGGGTCAGAGAACCGTACCAAGAGACCCAGTACTTC.

This sequence joins TRBV7-2 and TRBJ2-7; no clear D gene. The CDR3 length is 14 residues. Germline values: CDR1 SGHTA, CDR2 FQGNSA. V was cut by 2 bases and J by 0 bases, with 8 bases left in between. The CDR3 DNA follows: TGTGCCAGCAGCTTACGGATGAGCTCCTACGAGCAGTACTTC. This sequence encodes CASSLRMSSYEQYF.

The V gene is TRBV6-5, the J gene TRBJ2-5; D may be TRBD2 (5 bases). The CDR3 runs to 15 residues. Germline CDR1 MNHEY, CDR2 SVGAGI. V lost 6 bases and J lost 4, with 18 bases in between. In DNA, the CDR3 is TGTGCCAGCAGCCGGCGGGCCATCGGGCGAGAGACCCAGTACTTC. Its protein product is CASSRRAIGRETQYF.

CDR3 coding DNA: TGTGCCAGCAGCACACGCCCTCAGGGGTGGGCTGAAGCTTTCTTT. Translation: CASSTRPQGWAEAFF. The chain is built from TRBV6-5 and TRBJ1-1, with D perhaps matching TRBD1 (6 bases). Trimming removed 6 bases at V and 6 bases at J, with 20 bases between. CDR3 length: 15 residues. Germline V lookup: CDR1 MNHEY, CDR2 SVGAGI.

The J gene is TRBJ1-4, the V gene TRBV16; D is undetermined. Germline V gives CDR1 KGHSY, CDR2 FQNENV. V was clipped by 1 base and J by 5 bases, with 14 bases between them. This CDR3 region has 16 residues. The CDR3 here is CASSQYKGVSNEKLFF. The CDR3 DNA follows: TGTGCCAGCAGCCAATATAAGGGCGTGTCGAATGAAAAACTGTTTTTT.

The gene calls are TRBV18 and TRBJ1-2, with D possibly being TRBD1 (6 bases). The CDR3 runs to 14 residues. CDR1 and CDR2 from the germline V gene are KGHSH and LQKENI. V gave up 3 bases and J gave up 4 bases, with 12 bases separating them. The CDR3 DNA reads as TGTGCCAGCTCACCGCTGGGGGCAGCCTATGGCTACACCTTC. Translation gives CASSPLGAAYGYTF.

This clone was picked up one time. The genes are TRBV7-9 and TRBJ1-1; the D gene is possibly TRBD1 (6 bases). Between the trimmed V and J ends, which lost 4 bases and 10 bases, there was a span of 10 bases. CDR1 and CDR2 (germline): SEHNR, FQNEAQ (reference sequence). The CDR3 loop spans 11 amino acids. CDR3 protein: CASSSAGVAFF. Here the CDR3 DNA reads TGTGCCAGCAGCTCGGCAGGGGTAGCTTTCTTT.

V gene TRBV7-3 combines with J gene TRBJ2-7, with 7 nucleotides matching TRBD2. Germline V gene lookup returns CDR1 SGHTA and CDR2 FQGTGA. J gave up 4 bases and V 1 base, and 1 base lay outside the gene matches. The CDR3 is 13 amino acids. CDR3 sequence: CASSLSGGYEQYF. Written as DNA, the CDR3 is TGTGCCAGCAGCTTAAGCGGGGGATACGAGCAGTACTTC.

The rearrangement joins TRBV4-3 to TRBJ2-1; D gene unclear. The germline CDR1 and CDR2 sequences are LGHNA and YSLEER. The germline V and J ends were trimmed by 1 base and 2 bases, with 9 bases remaining between them. The CDR3 is 15 amino acids. CDR3 sequence reads: CASSQGNSAYNEQFF. The CDR3 nucleotides read TGCGCCAGCAGCCAAGGTAACAGTGCCTACAATGAGCAGTTCTTC.

V and J are TRBV5-1 and TRBJ2-2; 9 nucleotides align to TRBD1. From germline, CDR1 is SGHRS and CDR2 YFSETQ. V dropped 4 bases and J dropped 6; count of bases not matched to a gene: 13. The CDR3 runs to 17 residues. CDR3 loop: CASSLGTGLLDAGELFF. CDR3 bases: TGCGCCAGCAGCCTAGGGACAGGGCTTTTAGATGCCGGGGAGCTGTTTTTT.

The rearrangement joins TRBV29-1 to TRBJ2-5; 8 bases line up with TRBD1. Germline V gene lookup returns CDR1 SQVTM and CDR2 ANQGSEA. V gave up 2 bases and J gave up 4 bases; unmatched junction bases: 12. This CDR3 comprises 16 residues. CDR3 coding DNA: TGCAGCGTTGAAAGGCGACCCAGGGGGCTTGGAGAGACCCAGTACTTC. Its translation: CSVERRPRGLGETQYF. The variable domain in full, completed from reference TRBV29-1 and TRBJ2-5, reads SAVISQKPSRDICQRGTSLTIQCQVDSQVTMMFWYRQQPGQSLTLIATANQGSEATYESGFVIDKFPISRPNLTFSTLTVSNMSPEDSSIYLCSVERRPRGLGETQYFGPGTRLLVL.